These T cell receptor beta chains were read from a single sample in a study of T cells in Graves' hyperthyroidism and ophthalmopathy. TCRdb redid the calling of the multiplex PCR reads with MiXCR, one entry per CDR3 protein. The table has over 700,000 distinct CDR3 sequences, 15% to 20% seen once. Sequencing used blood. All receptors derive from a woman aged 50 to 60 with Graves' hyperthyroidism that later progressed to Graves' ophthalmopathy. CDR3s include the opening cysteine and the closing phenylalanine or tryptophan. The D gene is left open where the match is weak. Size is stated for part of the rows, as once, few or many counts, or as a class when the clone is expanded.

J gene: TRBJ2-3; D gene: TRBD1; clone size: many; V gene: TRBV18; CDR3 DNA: TGTGCCAGCTCACCGGGACAGGGGGCAGTAGATACGCAGTATTTT; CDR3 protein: CASSPGQGAVDTQYF
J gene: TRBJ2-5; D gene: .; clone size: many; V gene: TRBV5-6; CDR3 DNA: TGTGCCAGCAGCTTGAAAGGAGATCCCGATGGGACCCAGTACTTC; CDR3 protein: CASSLKGDPDGTQYF
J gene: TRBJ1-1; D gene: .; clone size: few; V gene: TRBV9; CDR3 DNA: TGTGCCAGCAGCGCCTCTGGGGCGCGCACTGAAGCTTTCTTT; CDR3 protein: CASSASGARTEAFF
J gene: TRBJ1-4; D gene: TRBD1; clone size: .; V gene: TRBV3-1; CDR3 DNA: TGTGCCAGCAGCCAAGAGGACAGGGGATCCCCAACTAATGAAAAACTGTTTTTT; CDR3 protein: CASSQEDRGSPTNEKLFF
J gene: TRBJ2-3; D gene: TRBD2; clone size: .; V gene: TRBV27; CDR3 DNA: TGTGCCAGCAGTCCCTGGACTAGCGGGGACCCCACAGATACGCAGTATTTT; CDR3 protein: CASSPWTSGDPTDTQYF
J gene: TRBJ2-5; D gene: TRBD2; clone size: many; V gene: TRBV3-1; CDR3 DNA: TGTGCCAGCAGCCAAGGCGGGGGGTCGTACCAAGAGACCCAGTACTTC; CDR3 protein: CASSQGGGSYQETQYF
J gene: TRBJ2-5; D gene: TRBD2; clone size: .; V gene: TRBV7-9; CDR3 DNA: TGTGCCAGCAGCTTACGGGAGGGGACGGGGGAGACCCAGTACTTC; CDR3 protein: CASSLREGTGETQYF
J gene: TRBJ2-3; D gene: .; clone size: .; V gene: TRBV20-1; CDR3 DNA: TGCAGTGCTAGAGAAGGGGCCTCAATCACAGATACGCAGTATTTT; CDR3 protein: CSAREGASITDTQYF
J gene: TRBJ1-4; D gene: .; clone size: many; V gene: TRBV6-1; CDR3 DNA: .; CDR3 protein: CASILDRGREKLFF
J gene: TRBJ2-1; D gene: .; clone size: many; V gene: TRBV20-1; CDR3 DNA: TGCAGTGCTAGCCGTGACAGTAGCTCCTACAATGAGCAGTTCTTC; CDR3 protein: CSASRDSSSYNEQFF
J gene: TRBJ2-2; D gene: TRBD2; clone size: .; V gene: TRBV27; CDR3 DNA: TGTGCCAGCAGCGTACTAGCGGGGAGACCCGGGGAGCTGTTTTTT; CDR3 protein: CASSVLAGRPGELFF
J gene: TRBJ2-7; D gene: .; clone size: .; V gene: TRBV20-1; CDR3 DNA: TGCAGTGCCACCGTGGGAGTTAGCTCCTACGAGCAGTACTTC; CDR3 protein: CSATVGVSSYEQYF
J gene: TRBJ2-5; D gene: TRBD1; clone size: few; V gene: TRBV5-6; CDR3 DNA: TGTGCCAGCAGCGGGGACAGGGATGAGACCCAGTACTTC; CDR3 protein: CASSGDRDETQYF
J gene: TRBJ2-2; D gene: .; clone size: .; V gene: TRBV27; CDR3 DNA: TGTGCCAGCAGTCTCCTCTTAGTCGGGGAGCTGTTTTTT; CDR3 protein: CASSLLLVGELFF
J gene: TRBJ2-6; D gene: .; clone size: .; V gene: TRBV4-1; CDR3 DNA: TGCGCCAGCAGCCAAAAGGAACGCTCTGGGGCCAACGTCCTGACTTTC; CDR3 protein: CASSQKERSGANVLTF
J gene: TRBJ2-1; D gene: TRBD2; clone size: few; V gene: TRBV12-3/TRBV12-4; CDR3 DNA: TGTGCCAGCAGTAACGGGGGGGTGTACAATGAGCAGTTCTTC; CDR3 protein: CASSNGGVYNEQFF
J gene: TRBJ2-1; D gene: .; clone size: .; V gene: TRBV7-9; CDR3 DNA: TGTGCCAGCAGCCAGCCGGGGACCTCCTACAATGAGCAGTTCTTC; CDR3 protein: CASSQPGTSYNEQFF
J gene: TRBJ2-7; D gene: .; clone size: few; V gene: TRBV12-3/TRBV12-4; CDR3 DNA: TGTGCCAGCAGTTCCCACACGACCCGCTACGAGCAGTACTTC; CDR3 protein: CASSSHTTRYEQYF